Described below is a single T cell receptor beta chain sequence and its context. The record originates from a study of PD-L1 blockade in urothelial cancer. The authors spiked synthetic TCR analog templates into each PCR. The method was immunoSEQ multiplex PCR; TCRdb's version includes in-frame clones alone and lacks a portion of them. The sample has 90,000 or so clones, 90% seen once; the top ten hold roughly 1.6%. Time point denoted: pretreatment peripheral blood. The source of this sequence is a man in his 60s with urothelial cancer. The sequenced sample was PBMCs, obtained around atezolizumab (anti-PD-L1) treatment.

CDR3: CASSLRRGHTNTEAFF. The CDR3 DNA sequence: TGTGCCAGCAGTTTACGCAGGGGCCATACGAACACTGAAGCTTTCTTT. The gene calls are TRBV6-5 and TRBJ1-1, with TRBD1 as a possible D gene (6 bases). CDR1 is MNHEY, CDR2 SVGAGI, per germline. This CDR3 region has 16 residues. V lost 4 bases, J lost 1 base, and 16 bases lay in between.